This T cell receptor (beta chain) was captured by sequencing in a study of PD-L1 blockade in urothelial cancer. At the level of the study: Administration of atezolizumab to patients began in about 2014, at 1,200 mg intravenously every 3 weeks. Analyses were performed on blood at 3 weeks after treatment start (the second dose) and at 6 weeks.

As for time point: pretreatment peripheral blood. Spike-ins of synthetic TCR analog templates went into each PCR. The table came from immunoSEQ multiplex PCR; TCRdb's copy has only in-frame clones and leaves some out. Among about 130,000 clones, roughly 84% were seen once, and the ten largest hold 2.5% to 4%. This specimen was PBMCs, taken around atezolizumab (anti-PD-L1) treatment. The origin of this receptor is a man in his fifties with urothelial cancer.

The CDR3 protein is CASSLFGLAGEYEQYF. CDR3 coding DNA: TGTGCCAGCAGCTTGTTCGGTCTAGCGGGAGAATACGAGCAGTACTTC. The chain has TRBV5-6 and TRBJ2-7; TRBD2 agrees at 10 bases. The trim removed 1 base at V and 4 bases at J, leaving 8 bases unmatched. Germline assignment: CDR1 SGHDT and CDR2 YYEEEE. CDR3 length equals 16 residues.